This TCR beta chain comes out of a study of quantifying T cell responses using KT2 cells. About the study: TCR alpha and beta constant-region primers primed reverse transcription of RNA. The second PCR ran as a qPCR until a predetermined fluorescence threshold was reached.

V was cut by 0 bases and J by 8 bases, with 8 bases left in between. This CDR3 comprises 13 residues. Germline CDR1 is MNHEY and CDR2 is SMNVEV (reference sequence). The cDNA 3' end received a ligated oligonucleotide with a UMI. First-round PCR used three to five cycles and beta primers RC1.1 and RC1.2 covering TRBC1 and TRBC2. Using its own MiXCR run on the UMI-ligation and nested PCR reads, TCRdb lists one record per CDR3 protein. The profile shows tens of thousands of distinct CDR3 sequences, around a tenth of them singletons. Unfractionated PBMC were spiked with known numbers of KT2 clone cells. A range of KT2-to-PBMC ratios was made using fixed PBMC numbers. In its sample, this clonotype was seen a few times.

The chain carries TRBV27 and TRBJ2-1; no clear D gene. The sequence came from a human donor. Source material: PBMCs spiked with cells of the T cell clone KT2. This CDR3 reads CASSLSRVDEQFF. CDR3 sequence (DNA): TGTGCCAGCAGTTTATCAAGGGTCGATGAGCAGTTCTTC.